The next 5 T cell receptor beta chains were all read from a single sample in a study of blood T cells in healthy people across ages. Sample-barcoded 5' priming and a J-beta primer mix drove a second PCR of roughly 7 to 11 cycles. TCRdb fed the 5' RACE reads into MiXCR, producing one record per CDR3 protein. The sample lists 1.5 million to 2 million distinct CDR3 sequences, 28% seen once, with over 7% in the top ten. The sample taken for sequencing was blood. These receptors were obtained from a woman in her 30s in good health.

This clonotype was seen just once. The chain carries TRBV20-1 and TRBJ2-1; 13 bases align to TRBD2. Looked up from germline, CDR1 is DFQATT and CDR2 is SNEGSKA (reference sequence). The CDR3 consists of 15 residues. The V gene end was trimmed by 4 bases and the J gene end by 5 bases; junction bases not matched to a gene: 5. Here the CDR3 DNA reads TGCAGTGCTACCCCGGGACTAGCGGGAAACAATGAGCAGTTCTTC. Its protein is CSATPGLAGNNEQFF.

This clonotype was seen a few times. The chain combines TRBV5-1 with TRBJ2-3, with 9 positions matching TRBD2. CDR1 and CDR2 from the germline V gene are SGHRS and YFSETQ. The trim removed 0 bases at V and 2 bases at J, leaving 4 bases unmatched. The CDR3 sequence is 16 residues long. Here the CDR3 reads CASSLVAGAPTDTQYF. The CDR3 bases are TGCGCCAGCAGCTTGGTAGCGGGGGCACCCACAGATACGCAGTATTTT. The complete variable domain, with remaining parts taken from reference TRBV5-1 and TRBJ2-3, reads KAGVTQTPRYLIKTRGQQVTLSCSPISGHRSVSWYQQTPGQGLQFLFEYFSETQRNKGNFPGRFSGRQFSNSRSEMNVSTLELGDSALYLCASSLVAGAPTDTQYFGPGTRLTVL.

A note on this clonotype: One junction end does not reproduce the germline sequence, and a read error may be involved. The chain has TRBV27 and TRBJ2-3; unclear D gene. This CDR3 contains 15 residues. The V gene's germline CDR1 is MNHEY and CDR2 SMNVEV (reference sequence). The CDR3 DNA is TGTGCCAGCAGTTTATCGCAGGCAAAATCAGATACTCAGTATTTT. This gives the protein CASSLSQAKSDTQYF.

The chain couples TRBV12-3 or TRBV12-4 to TRBJ2-7; D is uncertain. The CDR3 consists of 13 residues. V shed 6 bases and J shed 7 bases, with 16 bases lying between them. The CDR3 loop reads CASSPGLEWEQYF. CDR3 DNA: TGTGCCAGCAGCCCCGGCCTCGAATGGGAGCAGTACTTC.

The gene calls are TRBV20-1 and TRBJ2-1; 8 bases map to TRBD2. The CDR3 contains 16 residues. The germline V gene has CDR1 DFQATT and CDR2 SNEGSKA (reference sequence). After removal of 3 bases from V and 5 bases from J, the junction contained 12 bases not matched to a gene. CDR3 protein: CSASSGGESRHNEQFF. The CDR3 coding sequence is TGCAGTGCTAGCTCCGGGGGGGAATCTCGTCACAATGAGCAGTTCTTC.